The entry below describes one T cell receptor (beta chain). This clonotype was recorded a few times. Its cognate antigen has yet to be identified. Within one base of it there is no much larger clone, and no base qualities were kept. This entry is derived from a study of patients and donors after allogeneic stem cell transplantation (TCRdb year 2020). Libraries were built with RT-PCR. The sequencer was a NextSeq 550. The public reads were quality trimmed at Q25 with fastp and then assembled into clones with MiXCR by TCRdb, keeping productive beta chains. When rows share a CDR3 protein, they turn into one entry using the most common DNA and genes. A total of about a million distinct CDR3 sequences appear in this sample, roughly 18% of them only once. The ten largest clones capture under 6.5% of the sample. Relative to germline, V is missing 5 bases and J is missing 6 bases, with 3 bases of the junction outside any gene match. Measured from the cysteine to the phenylalanine, the CDR3 is 13 residues long. Kept here is only the CDR3 DNA, which spans 39 bases and is read in frame from base 1.

Sequenced input: blood, either unsorted or a sorted T cell fraction (not recorded which). The clonotype comes from a human donor who was either an allogeneic HSCT recipient or a stem cell or donor lymphocyte infusion donor (not recorded which). It is not recorded whose cells these are; they may come from a transplant donor. This chain is built from TRBV12-3 or TRBV12-4 and TRBJ2-4, with TRBD2 identical over 8 junction bases. The DNA sequence is TGTGCCAGCAGTAGCGGGAGTACAAACATTCAGTACTTC. This sequence encodes CASSSGSTNIQYF.